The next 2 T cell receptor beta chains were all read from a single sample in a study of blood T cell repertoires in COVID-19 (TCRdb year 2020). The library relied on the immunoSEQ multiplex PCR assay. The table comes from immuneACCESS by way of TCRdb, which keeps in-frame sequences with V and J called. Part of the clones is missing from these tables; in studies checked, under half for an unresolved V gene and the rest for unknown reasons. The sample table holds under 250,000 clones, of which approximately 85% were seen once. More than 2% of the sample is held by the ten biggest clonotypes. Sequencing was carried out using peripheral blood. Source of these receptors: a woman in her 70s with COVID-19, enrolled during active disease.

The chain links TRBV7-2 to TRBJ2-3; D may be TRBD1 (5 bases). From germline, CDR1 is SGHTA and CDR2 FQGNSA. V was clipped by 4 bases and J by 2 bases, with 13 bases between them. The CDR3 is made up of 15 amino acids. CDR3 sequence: CASSWGGAFTDTQYF. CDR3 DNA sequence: TGTGCCAGCAGCTGGGGCGGAGCCTTCACAGATACGCAGTATTTT.

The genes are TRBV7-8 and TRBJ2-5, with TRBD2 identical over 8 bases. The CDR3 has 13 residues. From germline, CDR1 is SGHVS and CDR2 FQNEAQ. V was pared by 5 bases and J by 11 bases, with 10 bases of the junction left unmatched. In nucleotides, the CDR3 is TGTGCCAGCAGCCAAGGGACTAGTCCGGGGCAGTACTTC. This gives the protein CASSQGTSPGQYF.